These 24 T cell receptor beta chains were all obtained from the same sample, sequenced in a study of OX40 agonist ivuxolimab in advanced cancers. TCRdb's copy holds only in-frame clones and misses some; the assay was immunoSEQ multiplex PCR. This table holds about 40,000 clones, roughly 81% found once. The sequences come from CD4+ or CD8+ T cells sorted from blood, collected in a trial of the OX40 agonist ivuxolimab. These receptors came from an adult with an advanced solid tumor such as melanoma, head and neck, liver or kidney cancer.

The V gene is TRBV4-3, the J gene TRBJ2-7, with 7 bases identical to TRBD2. V trimming: 1 base; J trimming: 1 base; junction bases outside the gene matches: 7. The CDR3 totals 16 residues. Germline V gene lookup returns CDR1 LGHNA and CDR2 YSLEER. CDR3 protein: CASSQVGGGLSYEQYF. The DNA for the CDR3 is TGCGCCAGCAGCCAAGTCGGCGGGGGACTTTCCTACGAGCAGTACTTC.

The gene calls are TRBV12-5 and TRBJ1-3; the match to TRBD1 covers 7 bases. The J segment lost 3 bases and the V segment lost 0 bases, leaving 11 bases of the junction unmatched. The germline V gene has CDR1 LGHNT and CDR2 FRNRAP. The CDR3 covers 18 residues. This chain's CDR3 is CASGLVLPNRGLGNTIYF. The CDR3 DNA sequence: TGTGCTAGTGGTTTGGTCCTCCCCAACAGGGGTCTTGGAAACACCATATATTTT. Using reference TRBV12-5 and TRBJ1-3 for the parts outside the CDR3, the full variable domain is DARVTQTPRHKVTEMGQEVTMRCQPILGHNTVFWYRQTMMQGLELLAYFRNRAPLDDSGMPKDRFSAEMPDATLATLKIQPSEPRDSAVYFCASGLVLPNRGLGNTIYFGEGSWLTVV.

The gene calls are TRBV7-2 and TRBJ2-2; D unresolved. CDR3 length: 14 residues. From germline, CDR1 is SGHTA and CDR2 FQGNSA. V dropped 2 bases and J dropped 2 bases, with 6 bases sitting between them. The CDR3 region has the DNA TGTGCCAGCAGCTTACCAACAAACACCGGGGAGCTGTTTTTT. This codes for CASSLPTNTGELFF.

This sequence joins TRBV5-5 and TRBJ2-7, with D perhaps assigned TRBD1 or TRBD2 (5 bases each). CDR3 length: 14 amino acids. Germline V gene lookup returns CDR1 SGHKS and CDR2 YYEKEE (reference sequence). Trimming removed 4 bases from V and 3 bases from J, with 14 bases in between. For the CDR3, the DNA is TGTGCCAGCAGCCGAACCCGGGACGGCTACGAGCAGTACTTC. Its protein product is CASSRTRDGYEQYF.

The chain carries TRBV6-5 and TRBJ2-7, with TRBD2 as a possible D gene (6 bases). The CDR3 consists of 14 residues. V lost 2 bases to trimming and J lost 4 bases, with 12 bases between them. Germline CDR1 is MNHEY and CDR2 is SVGAGI. The CDR3: CASSYPGEAYEQYF. Here the CDR3 DNA reads TGTGCCAGCAGTTACCCCGGGGAGGCGTACGAGCAGTACTTC.

The chain carries TRBV10-2 and TRBJ2-7; 7 bases match TRBD2. The germline gives CDR1 WSHSY, CDR2 SAAADI. After removal of 8 bases from V and 4 bases from J, the junction contained 11 bases not matched to a gene. The CDR3 has 14 residues. CDR3 nucleotides: TGCGCCAGCCAGCCCGGGACTACCCCTTACGAGCAGTACTTC. Protein sequence: CASQPGTTPYEQYF.

The chain carries TRBV7-9 and TRBJ2-3; D is ambiguous. Germline-derived CDR1 and CDR2 are SEHNR and FQNEAQ (reference sequence). Trimming shortened V by 10 bases and J by 1 base, and 12 bases separated the two germline ends. CDR3 size: 13 residues. CDR3 bases: TGTGCCACCCCCCGGCAGGGCACAGATACGCAGTATTTT. It specifies CATPRQGTDTQYF.

The gene calls are TRBV4-1 and TRBJ2-1, with D perhaps TRBD1 or TRBD2 (5 bases each). Trimming shortened V by 4 bases and J by 0 bases, and 13 bases separated the two germline ends. This CDR3 region has 16 residues. The germline CDR1 and CDR2 sequences are MGHRA and YSYEKL. CDR3 sequence: CASSPRDQSSYNEQFF. In DNA form, the CDR3 reads TGCGCCAGCAGCCCTCGGGACCAGAGCTCCTACAATGAGCAGTTCTTC.

The chain carries TRBV27 and TRBJ1-5; 8 bases agree with TRBD1. The CDR3 covers 14 residues. Losses at the gene ends were 5 bases for V and 6 bases for J; bases not matched to a gene: 6. Germline values: CDR1 MNHEY, CDR2 SMNVEV (reference sequence). The CDR3 nucleotides read TGTGCCAGCAGTACGAACAGGGGGGCTCAGCCCCAGCATTTT. It yields the protein CASSTNRGAQPQHF.

J is TRBJ1-1 and V is TRBV7-9; no reliable D call. CDR3 length: 13 amino acids. The ends were cut back, 2 bases at V and 10 bases at J, with 14 bases in the middle. CDR1 is SEHNR, CDR2 FQNEAQ, per germline (reference sequence). CDR3 amino acids: CASSLSLPRGAFF. CDR3 coding DNA: TGTGCCAGCAGCTTATCTCTCCCCCGGGGAGCTTTCTTT.

V and J are TRBV6-6 and TRBJ2-7; D may be TRBD2 (5 bases). The CDR3 loop spans 11 amino acids. Trimming cost V 6 bases and J 7 bases, with 10 bases left between them. Germline lookup yields CDR1 MNHNY and CDR2 SVGAGI (reference sequence). CDR3 region: CASRTGSEQYF. The CDR3 nucleotides are TGTGCCAGCAGGACTGGGAGTGAGCAGTACTTC.

This clone has only one observation. The gene calls are TRBV7-9 and TRBJ2-5, with no clear D. The germline V gene encodes CDR1 SEHNR and CDR2 FQNEAQ (reference sequence). V was pared by 5 bases and J by 3 bases, with 13 bases between. The CDR3 contains 14 residues. The CDR3 sequence: CASSPPNSEETQYF. The CDR3 DNA follows: TGTGCCAGCAGCCCACCCAATTCAGAAGAGACCCAGTACTTC.

The rearrangement joins TRBV13 to TRBJ1-2; 8 positions agree with TRBD1. The CDR3 has 16 residues. The junction had 9 bases not matched to a gene; V was cut back by 0 bases and J by 6 bases. The germline V gene has CDR1 PRHDT and CDR2 FYEKMQ (reference sequence). CDR3 DNA sequence: TGTGCCAGCAGCTTAGGAGGGCAGCAGACAGGGGATGGCTACACCTTC. Amino acid sequence: CASSLGGQQTGDGYTF.

The rearrangement uses TRBV9 and TRBJ2-7, with D maybe TRBD2 (5 bases). Looked up from germline, CDR1 is SGDLS and CDR2 is YYNGEE. Trimming left V 2 bases short and J 4 bases short, with 13 bases between. This CDR3 has 14 amino acids. CDR3 bases: TGTGCCAGCAGCGTCTCCGCCGAGGGTTACGAGCAGTACTTC. Its protein product is CASSVSAEGYEQYF.

V gene TRBV7-3 combines with J gene TRBJ1-1, with D possibly matching TRBD1 (5 bases). Germline V lookup: CDR1 SGHTA, CDR2 FQGTGA. The CDR3 covers 15 residues. V gave up 5 bases and J gave up 5 bases, with 18 bases separating them. CDR3 loop: CASSVGNGGLTEAFF. Here the CDR3 DNA reads TGTGCCAGCAGCGTTGGAAACGGGGGATTGACTGAAGCTTTCTTT.

V is TRBV10-3 and J is TRBJ2-7; D is ambiguous. Per the germline V gene, CDR1 is ENHRY and CDR2 is SYGVKD. The V end lost 3 bases, the J end lost 2 bases, and 11 bases lay between the germline ends. The CDR3 has 14 amino acids. DNA for the CDR3: TGTGCCATCAGTGATCCCCGGACCGCCTACGAGCAGTACTTC. This sequence encodes CAISDPRTAYEQYF.

This clone appeared a few times. The genes are TRBV19 and TRBJ2-5; 11 bases map to TRBD2. Germline V gene data show CDR1 as LNHDA and CDR2 as SQIVND (reference sequence). The V segment lost 3 bases and the J segment 5 bases; nucleotides outside the gene matches: 17. This CDR3 is 19 amino acids long. As DNA, the CDR3 is TGTGCCAGTAGTATGAATGGGGGTACTAGCGGGAGTGTGTGGGAGACCCAGTACTTC. As protein: CASSMNGGTSGSVWETQYF. Looking up the rest from reference TRBV19 and TRBJ2-5 gives the full variable domain: DGGITQSPKYLFRKEGQNVTLSCEQNLNHDAMYWYRQDPGQGLRLIYYSQIVNDFQKGDIAEGYSVSREKKESFPLTVTSAQKNPTAFYLCASSMNGGTSGSVWETQYFGPGTRLLVL.

This clone came up once. V is TRBV7-8 and J is TRBJ1-2, with D perhaps TRBD1 (5 bases). The CDR3 is made up of 11 amino acids. Germline V gene lookup returns CDR1 SGHVS and CDR2 FQNEAQ. V was trimmed by 3 bases and J by 7 bases, leaving 6 bases between them. CDR3 in amino acids: CASSFRGGYTF. DNA for the CDR3: TGTGCCAGCAGCTTTAGGGGTGGCTACACCTTC.

This CDR3 is CAFKRLGNEKLFF. CDR3 sequence (DNA): TGTGCCTTCAAAAGGCTGGGAAATGAAAAACTGTTTTTT. This chain uses TRBV5-6 with TRBJ1-4, with D hard to call. The V gene lost 10 bases and the J gene lost 5 bases, with 15 bases spanning the gap. The CDR3 totals 13 residues. Germline CDR1 and CDR2: SGHDT and YYEEEE.

The chain carries TRBV30 and TRBJ1-5, with 9 bases identical to TRBD1. CDR3 length: 15 residues. Trimming cost V 8 bases and J 8 bases; bases outside gene matches: 16. Germline assignment: CDR1 GTSNPN and CDR2 SVGIG (reference sequence). The CDR3: CAQLPIDRGIKPQHF. CDR3 nucleotide sequence: TGTGCCCAACTTCCCATTGACAGGGGGATCAAGCCCCAGCATTTT.

This clone has just a few counts. The chain is built from TRBV6-5 and TRBJ1-5; D possibly corresponds to TRBD1 (5 bases). The CDR3 extends over 14 amino acids. Germline lookup yields CDR1 MNHEY and CDR2 SVGAGI. V lost 6 bases, J lost 3 bases, and 12 bases lay in between. Here the CDR3 DNA reads TGTGCCAGCAGCGCAGGGTTTGACAATCAGCCCCAGCATTTT. Translating gives CASSAGFDNQPQHF.

This clone was seen at least ten times. This chain connects TRBV7-9 to TRBJ2-7; D is ambiguous. CDR3 size: 14 residues. Germline CDR1 is SEHNR and CDR2 is FQNEAQ (reference sequence). The V end was cut by 4 bases, the J end by 4 bases, with 14 bases between. CDR3 residues: CASSSGGNGYEQYF. CDR3 bases: TGTGCCAGCAGCTCCGGTGGGAACGGTTACGAGCAGTACTTC.

V usage is TRBV7-9 and J usage is TRBJ2-1; TRBD2 matches 12 bases. Germline CDR1 SEHNR, CDR2 FQNEAQ (reference sequence). V dropped 5 bases and J dropped 8; count of bases not matched to a gene: 7. This CDR3 spans 15 amino acids. DNA of the CDR3: TGTGCCAGCAGCGTCCTAGCGGGAGGGTGGGATGAGCAGTTCTTC. It is translated as CASSVLAGGWDEQFF.

The chain is built from TRBV5-3 and TRBJ1-4; D gene ambiguous. TRBV5-3 is flagged as an ORF with uncertain function. Trimming removed 0 bases at V and 16 bases at J, with 16 bases between. This CDR3 spans 13 amino acids. The CDR3 DNA reads as TGTGCCAGAAGCTTGGGGTCCATTCAAACGGGGTTTTTT. As protein: CARSLGSIQTGFF.